A single sample gave rise to the 8 T cell receptor beta chains below, sequenced in a study of esophageal squamous cell carcinoma under preoperative chemotherapy. Time point denoted: before preoperative PTX-NDP chemotherapy. From the PCR reads, TCRdb called clonotypes with MiXCR, one entry per CDR3 protein. The sample has some 30,000 distinct CDR3 sequences; 45% to 55% are singletons. This sample was taken from a patient given preoperative chemotherapy. The source of these receptors is a human donor with esophageal squamous cell carcinoma. The donor label of this sample is uncertain.

About this clonotype: Its ends do not fully match the called genes, so a read error is possible. The chain employs TRBV7-2 and TRBJ2-3; D is perhaps TRBD2 (5 bases). The CDR3 contains 17 residues. In germline, CDR1 is SGHTA, CDR2 FQGNSA. CDR3 in amino acids: CASSPVRTGRAKNMQYF. The CDR3 DNA sequence: TGTGCCAGCAGCCCAGTCCGGACGGGGAGAGCCAAAAATATGCAGTACTTT.

This rearrangement joins TRBV6-1 to TRBJ1-5; weak D call: TRBD1 (5 bases). This CDR3 spans 16 amino acids. V lost 3 bases and J 10 bases, leaving 22 bases between the germline ends. Germline-derived CDR1 and CDR2 are MNHNS and SASEGT. The CDR3: CASSEGRTRNLGPQHF. The CDR3 DNA is TGTGCCAGCAGTGAGGGGCGGACACGGAATTTAGGCCCCCAGCATTTT.

This clonotype is labeled as large. The rearrangement uses TRBV7-2 and TRBJ2-4; 8 nucleotides align to TRBD2. This CDR3 has 12 amino acids. Trimming cost V 1 base and J 12 bases; bases outside gene matches: 2. Germline CDR1 reads SGHTA; CDR2 reads FQGNSA. The CDR3 spells CASSLDAGGQYF. CDR3 DNA sequence: TGTGCCAGCAGCTTAGATGCGGGGGGTCAGTACTTC. The full variable domain, completed using reference TRBV7-2 and TRBJ2-4, is GAGVSQSPSNKVTEKGKDVELRCDPISGHTALYWYRQSLGQGLEFLIYFQGNSAPDKSGLPSDRFSAERTGGSVSTLTIQRTQQEDSAVYLCASSLDAGGQYFGAGTRLSVL.

This clonotype was seen a few times. The chain couples TRBV19 to TRBJ2-5, with D perhaps matching TRBD1 (7 bases). TRBJ2-7 explains the end of the DNA better; the J call may be wrong. The CDR3 is 15 amino acids. CDR1 and CDR2 (germline): LNHDA, SQIVND (reference sequence). For the CDR3, the DNA is TGTGCCAGTAGCTCACCGGCAGGGGGGACCTACGAGCAGTACTTC. As protein: CASSSPAGGTYEQYF.

The chain uses TRBV7-3 and TRBJ2-5, with a weak D call TRBD1 (5 bases). Germline CDR1 is SGHTA and CDR2 is FQGTGA. The CDR3 loop spans 13 amino acids. The V end was cut by 3 bases, the J end by 2 bases, with 7 bases between. CDR3 sequence (DNA): TGTGCCAGCAGCTTTCAGGGTCAAGAGACCCAGTACTTC. Protein: CASSFQGQETQYF.

Turning to this clonotype: Compared with germline, one end of the junction differs, possibly owing to a read error. This chain uses TRBV7-2 with TRBJ2-5; TRBD1 matches at 9 bases. Germline V gives CDR1 SGHTA, CDR2 FQGNSA. The CDR3 runs 16 residues. CDR3 sequence: CACRGQGGRGTETQYF. The CDR3 DNA reads as TGTGCCTGCAGGGGACAGGGAGGCCGAGGGACAGAGACCCAGTATTTC.

This clonotype has just one count. The junction differs from germline at one of its ends, possibly a read error. The chain recombines TRBV11-3 with TRBJ2-5, with D tentatively TRBD2 (6 bases). The CDR3 is 16 amino acids. Germline V gives CDR1 SGHNT, CDR2 YENEEA. CDR3 amino acids: CACSGCTSRGTETQYF. The DNA of the CDR3 is TGTGCCTGCAGCGGGTGCACTAGCCGGGGCACAGAGACCCAGTACTTC. The full variable domain, rest sourced from reference TRBV11-3 and TRBJ2-5, is EAGVVQSPRYKIIEKKQPVAFWCNPISGHNTLYWYLQNLGQGPELLIRYENEEAVDDSQLPKDRFSAERLKGVDSTLKIQPAELGDSAVYLCACSGCTSRGTETQYFGPGTRLLVL.

As for this clonotype: One junction end disagrees with the germline gene, perhaps due to a read error. V is TRBV7-6 and J is TRBJ2-4, with D perhaps TRBD1 or TRBD2 (6 bases each). The CDR3 consists of 19 residues. Per the germline V gene, CDR1 is SGHVS and CDR2 is FNYEAQ. CDR3: CASSLDPALGGGAKNIQYF. The DNA of the CDR3 is TGTGCCAGCAGCTTGGATCCGGCCCTCGGGGGCGGAGCCAAAAACATCCAGTACTTC. Filled out from reference TRBV7-6 and TRBJ2-4, the complete variable domain reads GAGVSQSPRYKVTKRGQDVALRCDPISGHVSLYWYRQALGQGPEFLTYFNYEAQQDKSGLPNDRFSAERPEGSISTLTIQRTEQRDSAMYRCASSLDPALGGGAKNIQYFGAGTRLSVL.